Below, 5 T cell receptor beta chains from the same sample are listed, as sequenced in a study of cytomegalovirus exposure and HLA in healthy donors (dated by TCRdb to 2016 to 2017). The library was made by the immunoSEQ multiplex PCR assay. The clones in this table, taken by TCRdb from immuneACCESS, are in-frame only. Not every clone is retained; where verified, under half of the shortfall comes from an unresolved V gene, and the cause of the rest is unknown. For this sample there are about 220,000 clones; approximately 87% appear just once. Of the sample, 2.6% is held by the ten largest clones. The sample was PBMCs. The receptors derive from a man aged 18 to 29 in good health and CMV-seronegative.

About this clone itself: Different DNA sequences within this sample yield the same CDR3. The chain recombines TRBV20-1 with TRBJ2-7; D gene ambiguous. Trimming cost V 0 bases and J 3 bases, with 3 bases left between them. CDR3 length equals 11 residues. Germline-derived CDR1 and CDR2 are DFQATT and SNEGSKA (reference sequence). The CDR3 spells CSARDLYEQYF. The CDR3 nucleotides read TGCAGTGCTAGAGATCTCTACGAGCAGTACTTC.

The chain is built from TRBV18 and TRBJ2-6; TRBD1 matches 10 bases. The trim removed 3 bases at V and 2 bases at J, leaving 4 bases unmatched. Germline loops: CDR1 KGHSH, CDR2 LQKENI. The CDR3 has 17 residues. The CDR3 is CASSPGQGIPGANVLTF. CDR3 in DNA: TGTGCCAGCTCACCGGGACAGGGGATCCCTGGGGCCAACGTCCTGACTTTC.

The V call is TRBV2, the J call TRBJ2-3, with a tentative D call TRBD1 (5 bases). V was trimmed by 8 bases and J by 4 bases, leaving 19 bases between them. CDR1 is SNHLY, CDR2 FYNNEI, per germline. This CDR3 comprises 15 residues. The CDR3: CASHDSNPFPDTQYF. As DNA, the CDR3 is TGTGCCAGCCACGACAGTAATCCGTTCCCAGATACGCAGTATTTT.

The J gene is TRBJ2-7, the V gene TRBV5-6, with a weak D call TRBD1 (6 bases). Between the trimmed V and J ends, which lost 4 bases and 3 bases, there was a span of 14 bases. The CDR3 is made up of 14 amino acids. In germline, CDR1 is SGHDT, CDR2 YYEEEE. The CDR3 DNA sequence: TGTGCCAGCAGCACCATACAGGGCCACTACGAGCAGTACTTC. Translating gives CASSTIQGHYEQYF.

This chain connects TRBV12-1 to TRBJ1-5. TRBV12-1 represents a pseudogene. This CDR3 is built from 13 residues. The CDR3 sequence is CATAAVCNQPQHF. CDR3 bases: TGTGCCACCGCTGCGGTGTGCAATCAGCCCCAGCATTTT.